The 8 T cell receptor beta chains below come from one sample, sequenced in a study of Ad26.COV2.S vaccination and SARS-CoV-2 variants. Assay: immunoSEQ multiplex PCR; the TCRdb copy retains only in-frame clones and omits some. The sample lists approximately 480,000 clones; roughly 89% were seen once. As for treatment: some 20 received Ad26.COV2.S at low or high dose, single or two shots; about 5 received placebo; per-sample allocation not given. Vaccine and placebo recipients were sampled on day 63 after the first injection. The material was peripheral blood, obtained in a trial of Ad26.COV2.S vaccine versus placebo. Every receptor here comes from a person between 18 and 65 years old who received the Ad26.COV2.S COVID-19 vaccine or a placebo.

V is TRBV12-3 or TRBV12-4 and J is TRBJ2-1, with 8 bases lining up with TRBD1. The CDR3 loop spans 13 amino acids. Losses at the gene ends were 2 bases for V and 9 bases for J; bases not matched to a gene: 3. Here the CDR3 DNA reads TGTGCCAGCAGTTTAAGGGGACAGGCTGAGCAGTTCTTC. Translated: CASSLRGQAEQFF.

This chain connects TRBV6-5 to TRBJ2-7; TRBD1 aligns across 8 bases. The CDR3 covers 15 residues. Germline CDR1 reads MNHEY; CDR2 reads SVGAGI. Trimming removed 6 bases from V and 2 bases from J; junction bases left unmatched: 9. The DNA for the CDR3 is TGTGCCAGCAGGCCTTCTGGGACAGGTACCTACGAGCAGTACTTC. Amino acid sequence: CASRPSGTGTYEQYF.

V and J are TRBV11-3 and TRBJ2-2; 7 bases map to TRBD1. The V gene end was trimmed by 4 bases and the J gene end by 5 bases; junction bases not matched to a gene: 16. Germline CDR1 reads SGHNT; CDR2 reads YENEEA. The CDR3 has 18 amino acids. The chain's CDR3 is CASSSTYEGAPRTGELFF. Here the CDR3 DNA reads TGTGCCAGCAGCTCCACTTATGAGGGGGCGCCGAGGACCGGGGAGCTGTTTTTT.

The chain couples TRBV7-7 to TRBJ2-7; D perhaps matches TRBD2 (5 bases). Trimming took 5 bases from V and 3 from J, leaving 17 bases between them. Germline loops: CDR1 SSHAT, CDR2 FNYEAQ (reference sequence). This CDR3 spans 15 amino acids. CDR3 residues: CASSPTEGRGYEQYF. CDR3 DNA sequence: TGTGCCAGCAGCCCGACCGAGGGCCGGGGCTACGAGCAGTACTTC.

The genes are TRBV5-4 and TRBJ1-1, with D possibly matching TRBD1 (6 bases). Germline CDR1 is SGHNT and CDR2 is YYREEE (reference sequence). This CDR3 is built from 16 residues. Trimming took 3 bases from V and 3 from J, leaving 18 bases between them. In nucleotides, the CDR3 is TGTGCCAGCAGCTCCGGGACGGGGGCTCGCTACACTGAAGCTTTCTTT. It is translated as CASSSGTGARYTEAFF.

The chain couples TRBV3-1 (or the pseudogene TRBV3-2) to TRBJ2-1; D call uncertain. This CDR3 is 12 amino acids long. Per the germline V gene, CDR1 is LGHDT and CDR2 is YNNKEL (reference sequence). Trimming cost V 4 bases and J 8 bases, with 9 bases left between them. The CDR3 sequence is CASSPAGDEQFF. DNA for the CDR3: TGTGCCAGCAGCCCCGCTGGCGATGAGCAGTTCTTC.

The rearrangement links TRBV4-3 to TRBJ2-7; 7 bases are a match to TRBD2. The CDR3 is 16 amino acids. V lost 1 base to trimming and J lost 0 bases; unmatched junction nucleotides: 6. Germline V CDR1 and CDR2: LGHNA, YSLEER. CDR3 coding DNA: TGCGCCAGCAGCCAAGGATCTAGCGGAGGCTCCTACGAGCAGTACTTC. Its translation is CASSQGSSGGSYEQYF.

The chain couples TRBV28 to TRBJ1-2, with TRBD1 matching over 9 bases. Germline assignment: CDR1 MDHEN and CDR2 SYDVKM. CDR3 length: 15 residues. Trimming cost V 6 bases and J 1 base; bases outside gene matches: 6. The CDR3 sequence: CASSFTGGLNYGYTF. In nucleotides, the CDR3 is TGTGCCAGCAGCTTCACAGGGGGCCTTAACTATGGCTACACCTTC.